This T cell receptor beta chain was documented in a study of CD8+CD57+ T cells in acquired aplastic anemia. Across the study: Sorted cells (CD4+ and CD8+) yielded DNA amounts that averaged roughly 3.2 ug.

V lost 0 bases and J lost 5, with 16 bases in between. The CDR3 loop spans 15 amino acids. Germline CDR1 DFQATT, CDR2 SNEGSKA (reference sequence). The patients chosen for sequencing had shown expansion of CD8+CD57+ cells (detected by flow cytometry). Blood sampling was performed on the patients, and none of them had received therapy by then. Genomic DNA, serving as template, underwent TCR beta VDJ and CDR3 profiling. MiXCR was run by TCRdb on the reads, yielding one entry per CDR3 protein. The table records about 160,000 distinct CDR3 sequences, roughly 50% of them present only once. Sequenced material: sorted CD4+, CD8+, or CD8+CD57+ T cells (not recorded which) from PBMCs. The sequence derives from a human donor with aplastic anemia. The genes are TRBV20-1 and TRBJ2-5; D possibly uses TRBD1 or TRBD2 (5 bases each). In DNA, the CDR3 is TGCAGTGCTAGAGACGGGACCCTACCGGGGGAGACCCAGTACTTC. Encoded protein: CSARDGTLPGETQYF.